This TCR beta chain was profiled in a study of shared clonotypes between healthy human individuals. This table comes from immunoSEQ multiplex PCR, and its TCRdb copy is limited to in-frame clones, with some not included. The sample contains about 660,000 clones, 74% of which appear only once. This TCR came from a woman aged 25 to 39 in good health. The material sequenced was memory CD4+ T cells sorted from blood. The subset is: CD45RA-negative fraction.

The CDR3 DNA sequence: TGTGCCAGTATTAGAACCATGGCCAGCCTAGGTACAGATACGCAGTATTTT. Its protein product is CASIRTMASLGTDTQYF. The V call is TRBV19, the J call TRBJ2-3, with D hard to call. With 7 bases removed from V and 3 bases from J, the gap between germline ends came to 23 bases. This CDR3 contains 17 residues. Per the germline V gene, CDR1 is LNHDA and CDR2 is SQIVND (reference sequence).